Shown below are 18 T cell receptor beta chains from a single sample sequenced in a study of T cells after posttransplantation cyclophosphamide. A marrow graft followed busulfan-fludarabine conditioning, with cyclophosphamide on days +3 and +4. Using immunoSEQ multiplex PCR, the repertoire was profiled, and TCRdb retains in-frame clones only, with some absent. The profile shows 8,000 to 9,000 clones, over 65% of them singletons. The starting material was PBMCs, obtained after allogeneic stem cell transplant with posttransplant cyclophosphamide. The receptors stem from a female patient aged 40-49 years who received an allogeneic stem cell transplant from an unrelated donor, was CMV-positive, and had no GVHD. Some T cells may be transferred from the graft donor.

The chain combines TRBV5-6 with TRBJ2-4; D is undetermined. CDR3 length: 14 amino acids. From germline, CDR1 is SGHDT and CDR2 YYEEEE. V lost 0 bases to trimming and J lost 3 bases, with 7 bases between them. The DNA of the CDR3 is TGTGCCAGCAGCTTGGTAGATTTCAAAAACATTCAGTACTTC. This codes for CASSLVDFKNIQYF.

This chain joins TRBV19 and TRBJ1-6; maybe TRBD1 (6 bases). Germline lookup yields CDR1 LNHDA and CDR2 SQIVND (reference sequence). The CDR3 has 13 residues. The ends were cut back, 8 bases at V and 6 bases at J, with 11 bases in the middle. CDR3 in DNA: TGTGCCAGTTCCGAACAGGGTAATTCACCCCTCCACTTT. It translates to CASSEQGNSPLHF.

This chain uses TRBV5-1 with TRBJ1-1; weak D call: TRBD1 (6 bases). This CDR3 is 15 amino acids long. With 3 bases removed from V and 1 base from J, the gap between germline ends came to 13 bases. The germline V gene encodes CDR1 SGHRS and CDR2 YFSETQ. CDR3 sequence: CASSYIGQRNTEAFF. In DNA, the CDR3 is TGCGCCAGCAGCTATATTGGACAGCGGAACACTGAAGCTTTCTTT.

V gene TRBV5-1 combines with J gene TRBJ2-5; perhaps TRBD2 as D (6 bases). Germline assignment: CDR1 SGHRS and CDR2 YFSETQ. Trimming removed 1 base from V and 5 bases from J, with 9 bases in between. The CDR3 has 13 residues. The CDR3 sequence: CASSLFAGETQYF. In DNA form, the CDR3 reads TGCGCCAGCAGCTTGTTTGCGGGGGAGACCCAGTACTTC.

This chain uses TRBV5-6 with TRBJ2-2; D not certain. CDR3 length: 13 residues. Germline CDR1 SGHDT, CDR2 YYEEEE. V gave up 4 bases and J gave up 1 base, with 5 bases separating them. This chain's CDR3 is CASSPENTGELFF. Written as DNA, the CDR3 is TGTGCCAGCAGCCCAGAGAACACCGGGGAGCTGTTTTTT.

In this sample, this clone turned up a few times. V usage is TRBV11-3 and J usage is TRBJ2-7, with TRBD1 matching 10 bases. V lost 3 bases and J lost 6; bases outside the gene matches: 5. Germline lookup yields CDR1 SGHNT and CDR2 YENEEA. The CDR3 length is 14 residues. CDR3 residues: CASSLEGQGREQYF. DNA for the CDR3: TGTGCCAGCAGCTTGGAGGGACAGGGGCGCGAGCAGTACTTC.

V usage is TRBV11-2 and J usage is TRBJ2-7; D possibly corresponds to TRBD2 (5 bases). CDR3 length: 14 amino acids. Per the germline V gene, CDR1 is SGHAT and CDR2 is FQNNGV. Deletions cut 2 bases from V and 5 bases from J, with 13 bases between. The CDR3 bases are TGTGCCAGCAGCTTAAGGTCGGGAAGAGACGAGCAGTACTTC. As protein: CASSLRSGRDEQYF.

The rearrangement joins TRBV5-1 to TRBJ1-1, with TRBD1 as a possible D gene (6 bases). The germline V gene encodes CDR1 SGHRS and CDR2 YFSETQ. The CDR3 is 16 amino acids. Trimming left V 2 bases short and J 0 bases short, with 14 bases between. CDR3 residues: CASSFSTGTLNTEAFF. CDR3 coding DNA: TGCGCCAGCAGCTTCTCCACCGGGACATTGAACACTGAAGCTTTCTTT.

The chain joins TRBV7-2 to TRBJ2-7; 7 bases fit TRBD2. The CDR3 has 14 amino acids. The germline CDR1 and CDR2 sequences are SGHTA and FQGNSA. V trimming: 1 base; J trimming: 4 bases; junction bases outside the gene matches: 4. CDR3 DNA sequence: TGTGCCAGCAGCTTAGAGCGGGGACTTTACGAGCAGTACTTC. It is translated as CASSLERGLYEQYF.

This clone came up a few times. CDR3: CASRITGTNTEAFF. The CDR3 DNA follows: TGTGCCAGCAGAATTACAGGGACGAACACTGAAGCTTTCTTT. V usage is TRBV2 and J usage is TRBJ1-1; tentative D call: TRBD1 (6 bases). The CDR3 has 14 residues. CDR1 and CDR2 from the germline V gene are SNHLY and FYNNEI. Trimming cost V 6 bases and J 1 base, with 12 bases left between them.

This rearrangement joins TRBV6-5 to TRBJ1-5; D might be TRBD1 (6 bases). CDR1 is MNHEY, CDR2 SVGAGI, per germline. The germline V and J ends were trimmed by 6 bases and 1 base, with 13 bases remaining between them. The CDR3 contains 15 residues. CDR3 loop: CASRRDISSNQPQHF. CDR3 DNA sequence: TGTGCCAGCAGGAGGGACATCTCAAGCAATCAGCCCCAGCATTTT.

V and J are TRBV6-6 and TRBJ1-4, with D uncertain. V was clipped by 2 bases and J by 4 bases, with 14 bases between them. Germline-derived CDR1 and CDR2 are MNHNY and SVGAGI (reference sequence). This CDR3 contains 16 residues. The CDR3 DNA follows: TGTGCCAGCAGTTACAGTCCTACTATGGTTAATGAAAAACTGTTTTTT. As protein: CASSYSPTMVNEKLFF.

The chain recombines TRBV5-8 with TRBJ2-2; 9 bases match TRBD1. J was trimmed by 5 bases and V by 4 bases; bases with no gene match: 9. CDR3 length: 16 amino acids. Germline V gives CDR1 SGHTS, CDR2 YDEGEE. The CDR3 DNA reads TGTGCCAGCAGCGGGGACGGACAGGGGCGGACCGGGGAGCTGTTTTTT. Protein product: CASSGDGQGRTGELFF.

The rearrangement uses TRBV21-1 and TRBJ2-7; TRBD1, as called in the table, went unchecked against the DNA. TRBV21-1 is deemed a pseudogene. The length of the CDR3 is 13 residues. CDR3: CASSNSEGVVQYF. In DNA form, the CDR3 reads TGTGCCAGCAGCAACTCCGAAGGGGTTGTGCAGTACTTC.

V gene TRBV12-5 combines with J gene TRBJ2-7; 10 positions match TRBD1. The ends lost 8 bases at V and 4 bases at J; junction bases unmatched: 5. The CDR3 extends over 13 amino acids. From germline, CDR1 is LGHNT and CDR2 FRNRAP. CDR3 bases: TGTGCTAGTAGCAGGACAGGGGGTTACGAGCAGTACTTC. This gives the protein CASSRTGGYEQYF.

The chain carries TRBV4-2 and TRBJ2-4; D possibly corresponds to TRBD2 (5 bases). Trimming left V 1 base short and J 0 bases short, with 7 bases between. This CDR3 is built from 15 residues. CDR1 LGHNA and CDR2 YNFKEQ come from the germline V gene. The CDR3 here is CASSQGAVAKNIQYF. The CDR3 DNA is TGTGCCAGCAGCCAAGGAGCGGTAGCCAAAAACATTCAGTACTTC.

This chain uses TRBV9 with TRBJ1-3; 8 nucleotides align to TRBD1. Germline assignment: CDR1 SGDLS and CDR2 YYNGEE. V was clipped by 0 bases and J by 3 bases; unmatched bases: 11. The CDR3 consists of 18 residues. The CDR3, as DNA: TGTGCCAGCAGCGTAGCTCTGGACAGGGTGGCCTATGGAAACACCATATATTTT. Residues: CASSVALDRVAYGNTIYF.

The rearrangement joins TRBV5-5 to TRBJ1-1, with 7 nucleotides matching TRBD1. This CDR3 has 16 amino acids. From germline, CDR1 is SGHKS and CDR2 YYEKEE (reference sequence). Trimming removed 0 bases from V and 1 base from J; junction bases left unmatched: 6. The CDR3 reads CASSLGTGLRNTEAFF. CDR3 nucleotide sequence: TGTGCCAGCAGCTTGGGGACAGGACTGAGGAACACTGAAGCTTTCTTT. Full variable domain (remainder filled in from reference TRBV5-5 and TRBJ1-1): DAGVTQSPTHLIKTRGQQVTLRCSPISGHKSVSWYQQVLGQGPQFIFQYYEKEERGRGNFPDRFSARQFPNYSSELNVNALLLGDSALYLCASSLGTGLRNTEAFFGQGTRLTVV.